This T cell receptor beta chain was identified in a study of early T cells in non-severe SARS-CoV-2 infection. The overall study: Sequencing of unsorted whole blood was done on bulk RNA, leaving chains unpaired. Study observations and caveats: CD4 and private specificities were missed by VDJdb matching, which favored anti-spike CD8 responses.

Each single cDNA molecule received a unique molecular identifier. TCRdb analysed the 5' RACE reads with MiXCR anew, one entry per CDR3 protein. The sample holds some 66,000 distinct CDR3 sequences, roughly 10% seen once. CDR1 is SGHTA, CDR2 FQGTGA, per germline. Trimming took off 4 bases at V and 6 bases at J, with 10 bases between the two ends. The CDR3 loop spans 13 amino acids. This clonotype turned up a few times. What it binds is unknown. Sample: whole blood. The rearrangement uses TRBV7-3 and TRBJ2-1; unclear D gene. This TCR was sampled from an adult who was a healthcare worker with PCR-confirmed SARS-CoV-2 infection or an uninfected control (not recorded which). The chain's CDR3 is CASSSAAPNEQFF. In DNA form, the CDR3 reads TGTGCCAGCAGCTCCGCAGCTCCCAATGAGCAGTTCTTC.